This T cell receptor beta chain was obtained from a study of technical replicates of blood from several donors. Profiling relied on immunoSEQ multiplex PCR, and the TCRdb table lists in-frame clones only, not all of them. The table includes under 90,000 clones, 85% to 95% detected once. The CDR3 is made up of 14 amino acids. Germline V gene data show CDR1 as PRHDT and CDR2 as FYEKMQ (reference sequence). Trimming shortened V by 5 bases and J by 2 bases, and 13 bases separated the two germline ends. This TCR was sampled from a human donor in good health. The chain has TRBV13 and TRBJ2-7, with a tentative D call TRBD1 (7 bases). Sequenced input: T cells isolated from PBMCs. In nucleotides, the CDR3 is TGTGCCAGCAGCAAGGCGGGACAGCCCTACGAGCAGTACTTC. Its protein is CASSKAGQPYEQYF.